Included here is one T cell receptor (beta chain) sequence, with context. Its antigen is still unknown. Only in-frame clones appear in the TCRdb table, and some are missing; sequencing was by immunoSEQ multiplex PCR. The data show about 9,500 clones, around 70% seen once. This specimen belongs to a study of chemoradiotherapy in HPV16-positive cancers. Study-level points and caveats: Only a couple of HPV16-positive patients supplied the functional HPV-specificity definition.

Per the germline V gene, CDR1 is GTSNPN and CDR2 is SVGIG (reference sequence). Trimming took 2 bases from V and 6 from J; bases not matched to a gene: 0. The CDR3 contains 12 residues. This specimen was collected from a patient who underwent chemoradiotherapy. This TCR came from a human donor with HPV-associated anogenital cancer. The rearrangement links TRBV30 to TRBJ2-2, with 7 bases aligning to TRBD2. The CDR3 loop reads CAWSRGAGELFF. CDR3 nucleotides: TGTGCCTGGAGTCGGGGGGCCGGGGAGCTGTTTTTT.